These 9 T cell receptor beta chains share one sample of origin, sequenced in a study of T cell clonotyping in hematopoietic cell transplantation. Some clones are missing from TCRdb's copy, which holds only in-frame ones; the method was immunoSEQ multiplex PCR. This sample carries some 36,000 clones, 95% of them seen once, and the ten largest clones take around 1.5%. Time point noted: recipient sample about 28 days before transplant, after cytoreduction. The material was peripheral blood mononuclear cells, obtained before stem cell transplant. The receptors were sampled from a man aged 35-49 years with chronic myeloid leukemia. Some clones in this sample may be carry-over from other donors' samples.

The chain carries TRBV5-1 and TRBJ2-5; D gene uncertain. The germline V gene has CDR1 SGHRS and CDR2 YFSETQ. The CDR3 extends over 17 amino acids. V shed 0 bases and J shed 1 base, with 16 bases lying between them. CDR3 amino acids: CASSLASMAVGQETQYF. The CDR3 region has the DNA TGCGCCAGCAGCTTGGCCTCGATGGCGGTGGGCCAAGAGACCCAGTACTTC.

The genes are TRBV9 and TRBJ1-6, with TRBD1 as a possible D gene (5 bases). The CDR3 runs to 17 residues. Germline-derived CDR1 and CDR2 are SGDLS and YYNGEE. Deletions cut 2 bases from V and 0 bases from J, with 12 bases between. CDR3 region: CASSVGAPSSYNSPLHF. CDR3 nucleotides: TGTGCCAGCAGCGTTGGGGCCCCAAGCTCCTATAATTCACCCCTCCACTTT.

The CDR3 sequence: CASSFGTGESEKLFF. In nucleotides, the CDR3 is TGTGCCAGCAGCTTTGGGACAGGGGAAAGTGAAAAACTGTTTTTT. The chain combines TRBV5-6 with TRBJ1-4; 10 nucleotides agree with TRBD1. The junction had 5 bases not matched to a gene; V was cut back by 2 bases and J by 7 bases. CDR1 SGHDT and CDR2 YYEEEE come from the germline V gene. This CDR3 region has 15 residues. Variable domain in full (rest from reference TRBV5-6 and TRBJ1-4): DAGVTQSPTHLIKTRGQQVTLRCSPKSGHDTVSWYQQALGQGPQFIFQYYEEEERQRGNFPDRFSGHQFPNYSSELNVNALLLGDSALYLCASSFGTGESEKLFFGSGTQLSVL.

A single count supports this clone. This chain joins TRBV7-9 and TRBJ2-1; no reliable D call. Trimming pared 3 bases from V and 4 bases from J, leaving 7 bases between. CDR3 length: 13 amino acids. The germline V gene has CDR1 SEHNR and CDR2 FQNEAQ (reference sequence). This CDR3 is CASSFGLYNEQFF. DNA for the CDR3: TGTGCCAGCAGCTTCGGGCTTTACAATGAGCAGTTCTTC.

V usage is TRBV11-3 and J usage is TRBJ1-3; D remains ambiguous. From germline, CDR1 is SGHNT and CDR2 YENEEA. The CDR3 loop spans 15 amino acids. Trimming cost V 0 bases and J 2 bases, with 8 bases left between them. This chain's CDR3 is CASSLDGRPGNTIYF. For the CDR3, the DNA is TGTGCCAGCAGCTTAGACGGTAGGCCTGGAAACACCATATATTTT.

The chain is built from TRBV4-1 and TRBJ1-6; D is ambiguous. Trimming took off 1 base at V and 7 bases at J, with 11 bases between the two ends. There are 15 residues in the CDR3. Looked up from germline, CDR1 is MGHRA and CDR2 is YSYEKL. The CDR3 nucleotides read TGCGCCAGCAGCCAAGGGGCCACTGGAAATTCACCCCTCCACTTT. Amino acids: CASSQGATGNSPLHF.

The chain is built from TRBV9 and TRBJ2-3; 9 nucleotides line up with TRBD2. Losses at the gene ends were 4 bases for V and 4 bases for J; bases not matched to a gene: 16. The germline V gene encodes CDR1 SGDLS and CDR2 YYNGEE. There are 18 residues in the CDR3. CDR3 in DNA: TGTGCCAGCAGCTCTAATGAGCGGGGGGCCCCTTTATCAGATACGCAGTATTTT. It yields the protein CASSSNERGAPLSDTQYF.

The rearrangement joins TRBV4-3 to TRBJ1-4; D unresolved. The CDR3 runs 14 residues. The ends were cut back, 6 bases at V and 2 bases at J, with 10 bases in the middle. CDR1 is LGHNA, CDR2 YSLEER, per germline. CDR3 DNA sequence: TGCGCCAGCAGTCCGGGCGTCACTAATGAAAAACTGTTTTTT. Translation: CASSPGVTNEKLFF.

This clone has only one observation. This chain links TRBV27 with TRBJ2-7; no definite D call. The CDR3 has 11 amino acids. Germline V gene lookup returns CDR1 MNHEY and CDR2 SMNVEV (reference sequence). Deletions cut 2 bases from V and 5 bases from J, with 4 bases between. CDR3 sequence: CASSLGNEQYF. In DNA, the CDR3 is TGTGCCAGCAGTTTAGGGAACGAGCAGTACTTC.